This passage covers 21 T cell receptor beta chains from one sample sequenced in a study of OX40 agonist ivuxolimab in advanced cancers. TCRdb's table, derived via immunoSEQ multiplex PCR, lists solely in-frame clones and lacks some. The data show 75,000 to 95,000 clones, just under 90% seen once. Specimen: CD4+ or CD8+ T cells sorted from blood, collected in a trial of the OX40 agonist ivuxolimab. These TCRs come from an adult with an advanced solid tumor such as melanoma, head and neck, liver or kidney cancer.

The chain carries TRBV7-9 and TRBJ2-7; a possible D gene is TRBD2 (5 bases). V lost 5 bases, J lost 7 bases, and 12 bases lay in between. The CDR3 sequence is 12 residues long. From germline, CDR1 is SEHNR and CDR2 FQNEAQ (reference sequence). CDR3 protein: CASSIYTGEQYF. In nucleotides, the CDR3 is TGTGCCAGCAGCATATACACGGGGGAGCAGTACTTC. Full variable domain (missing parts from reference TRBV7-9 and TRBJ2-7): DTGVSQNPRHKITKRGQNVTFRCDPISEHNRLYWYRQTLGQGPEFLTYFQNEAQLEKSRLLSDRFSAERPKGSFSTLEIQRTEQGDSAMYLCASSIYTGEQYFGPGTRLTVT.

The chain is built from TRBV4-2 and TRBJ1-1, with D unresolved. The germline V gene encodes CDR1 LGHNA and CDR2 YNFKEQ. CDR3 size: 14 residues. The V gene lost 0 bases and the J gene lost 3 bases, with 8 bases spanning the gap. CDR3 sequence: CASSQDRWDTEAFF. Here the CDR3 DNA reads TGTGCCAGCAGCCAAGATCGGTGGGACACTGAAGCTTTCTTT.

The rearrangement links TRBV19 to TRBJ1-5, with D perhaps TRBD1 (5 bases). V was shortened by 7 bases and J by 0 bases, with 13 bases between the two germline ends. The germline V gene encodes CDR1 LNHDA and CDR2 SQIVND (reference sequence). This CDR3 has 15 residues. The chain's CDR3 is CASTLTAYSNQPQHF. CDR3 bases: TGTGCCAGTACCTTGACAGCGTATAGCAATCAGCCCCAGCATTTT. The complete variable domain, with remaining parts taken from reference TRBV19 and TRBJ1-5, reads DGGITQSPKYLFRKEGQNVTLSCEQNLNHDAMYWYRQDPGQGLRLIYYSQIVNDFQKGDIAEGYSVSREKKESFPLTVTSAQKNPTAFYLCASTLTAYSNQPQHFGDGTRLSIL.

This chain links TRBV9 with TRBJ2-2; no firm D call. Trimming left V 3 bases short and J 3 bases short, with 3 bases between. Per the germline V gene, CDR1 is SGDLS and CDR2 is YYNGEE. The CDR3 has 12 amino acids. CDR3 loop: CASSADTGELFF. In nucleotides, the CDR3 is TGTGCCAGCAGCGCGGACACCGGGGAGCTGTTTTTT.

This sequence joins TRBV7-9 and TRBJ2-5; 12 bases are shared with TRBD2. The end of the DNA aligns better with TRBJ2-7, so the J call may be wrong. Germline CDR1 SEHNR, CDR2 FQNEAQ (reference sequence). The CDR3 is 16 residues long. The CDR3 DNA follows: TGTGCCAGCAGCCAGAGACTAGCGGGAGCGGGGAACGAGCAGTACTTC. It encodes CASSQRLAGAGNEQYF.

The chain links TRBV27 to TRBJ1-2; the D is unclear. The V gene's germline CDR1 is MNHEY and CDR2 SMNVEV (reference sequence). V was shortened by 8 bases and J by 4 bases, with 17 bases between the two germline ends. This CDR3 comprises 14 residues. CDR3 DNA sequence: TGTGCCAGCCTGACGATACTCTCGGGCTATGGCTACACCTTC. Its protein is CASLTILSGYGYTF.

V and J are TRBV10-2 and TRBJ2-1, with 11 bases matching TRBD2. The CDR3 runs to 13 residues. The germline V gene has CDR1 WSHSY and CDR2 SAAADI. V shed 6 bases, J shed 9 bases, and the junction held 4 bases outside the gene matches. The CDR3 nucleotides are TGCGCCAGCAGACTAGCGGGAGATCGTGAGCAGTTCTTC. Encoded protein: CASRLAGDREQFF.

This sequence joins TRBV19 and TRBJ2-3; D possibly corresponds to TRBD1 (5 bases). V lost 5 bases and J lost 0, with 6 bases in between. Germline loops: CDR1 LNHDA, CDR2 SQIVND (reference sequence). The CDR3 covers 13 residues. CDR3 sequence reads: CASSQGSTDTQYF. CDR3 nucleotide sequence: TGTGCCAGTAGTCAGGGAAGCACAGATACGCAGTATTTT.

This chain connects TRBV5-4 to TRBJ1-3, with D perhaps matching TRBD1 (5 bases). Looked up from germline, CDR1 is SGHNT and CDR2 is YYREEE (reference sequence). CDR3 size: 15 residues. V dropped 2 bases and J dropped 0 bases, with 9 bases sitting between them. CDR3 in DNA: TGTGCCAGCAGCTTCCAGGGCAGCTCTGGAAACACCATATATTTT. Translated, it gives CASSFQGSSGNTIYF.

The J gene is TRBJ2-7, the V gene TRBV18; 13 bases are a match to TRBD2. Trimming at V came to 3 bases and at J to 0 bases, leaving 8 bases not matched to a gene. Germline assignment: CDR1 KGHSH and CDR2 LQKENI. The CDR3 consists of 18 residues. The CDR3 bases are TGTGCCAGCTCACCGGGGCTTAGGACTAGCGGGGGCTCCTACGAGCAGTACTTC. This sequence encodes CASSPGLRTSGGSYEQYF.

Note on this clone: The limits of the CDR3 on the DNA are not certain, so only TCRdb's listed CDR3 is given. The rearrangement joins TRBV30 to TRBJ2-3; the D segment call TRBD2 is taken from the table without a DNA check. Germline lookup yields CDR1 GTSNPN and CDR2 SVGIG (reference sequence). Including both end residues, the CDR3 is 13 amino acids long. The CDR3 spells CAFGSEVTDTQYF.

This clone appeared once. This CDR3 reads CAWTSGISDGNIQYF. The CDR3 nucleotides read TGTGCCTGGACTAGCGGGATTAGTGATGGTAACATTCAGTACTTC. The chain recombines TRBV30 with TRBJ2-4, with TRBD2 matching over 9 bases. CDR3 size: 15 residues. The trim removed 4 bases at V and 7 bases at J, leaving 11 bases unmatched. Germline V lookup: CDR1 GTSNPN, CDR2 SVGIG (reference sequence).

The chain is built from TRBV19 and TRBJ2-2; 8 bases are shared with TRBD2. Germline assignment: CDR1 LNHDA and CDR2 SQIVND (reference sequence). The CDR3 is made up of 15 amino acids. After removal of 8 bases from V and 4 bases from J, the junction contained 9 bases not matched to a gene. The CDR3 is CASRRREGSTGELFF. The CDR3 DNA reads as TGTGCCAGTCGTCGACGGGAGGGCAGCACCGGGGAGCTGTTTTTT. The whole variable domain, remainder taken from reference TRBV19 and TRBJ2-2, is DGGITQSPKYLFRKEGQNVTLSCEQNLNHDAMYWYRQDPGQGLRLIYYSQIVNDFQKGDIAEGYSVSREKKESFPLTVTSAQKNPTAFYLCASRRREGSTGELFFGEGSRLTVL.

The chain combines TRBV7-3 with TRBJ1-2; 7 bases match TRBD1. Trimming took 5 bases from V and 3 from J; bases not matched to a gene: 6. The CDR3 length is 14 residues. The germline CDR1 and CDR2 sequences are SGHTA and FQGTGA. CDR3 sequence: CASSARDSYYGYTF. The CDR3 DNA follows: TGTGCCAGCAGCGCTCGGGACAGCTACTATGGCTACACCTTC.

The V call is TRBV27, the J call TRBJ2-7; D remains unclear. The CDR3 is 13 residues long. V lost 2 bases to trimming and J lost 0 bases, with 5 bases between them. Germline lookup yields CDR1 MNHEY and CDR2 SMNVEV (reference sequence). CDR3 sequence (DNA): TGTGCCAGCAGTTTAGCGGACTCCTACGAGCAGTACTTC. The encoded protein is CASSLADSYEQYF.

The V gene is TRBV5-1, the J gene TRBJ2-2; 9 bases are shared with TRBD1. The CDR3 sequence is 15 residues long. CDR1 is SGHRS, CDR2 YFSETQ, per germline. Trimming at V came to 0 bases and at J to 7 bases, leaving 4 bases not matched to a gene. This CDR3 reads CASSLGTGVIGELFF. The CDR3 bases are TGCGCCAGCAGCTTGGGGACAGGGGTGATCGGGGAGCTGTTTTTT.

This chain links TRBV6-1 with TRBJ1-2; possible D gene TRBD1, 6 bases. Per the germline V gene, CDR1 is MNHNS and CDR2 is SASEGT. CDR3 length equals 13 residues. Trimming took 6 bases from V and 7 from J, leaving 15 bases between them. CDR3 region: CASRMTGDGGYTF. CDR3 bases: TGTGCCAGCAGGATGACAGGCGATGGTGGCTACACCTTC.

The V call is TRBV27, the J call TRBJ1-6, with D perhaps TRBD1 (6 bases). V was cut by 3 bases and J by 9 bases, with 15 bases left in between. CDR3 length: 15 residues. CDR1 MNHEY and CDR2 SMNVEV come from the germline V gene (reference sequence). The CDR3 nucleotides are TGTGCCAGCAGTTTGATCGGGGGGGCGAGTTCACCCCTCCACTTT. Residues: CASSLIGGASSPLHF.

The chain couples TRBV11-3 to TRBJ2-4; D remains ambiguous. V lost 0 bases to trimming and J lost 7 bases, with 10 bases between them. The germline gives CDR1 SGHNT, CDR2 YENEEA. This CDR3 has 14 amino acids. As DNA, the CDR3 is TGTGCCAGCAGCTTAGAACTACCTGGCAACATTCAGTACTTC. Translation gives CASSLELPGNIQYF.

This chain joins TRBV7-8 and TRBJ2-7; D is undetermined. Germline CDR1 reads SGHVS; CDR2 reads FQNEAQ. V was cut by 5 bases and J by 2 bases, with 10 bases left in between. CDR3 length: 13 amino acids. CDR3 loop: CASSTDGTYEQYF. CDR3 sequence (DNA): TGTGCCAGCAGCACGGACGGTACCTACGAGCAGTACTTC.

The gene calls are TRBV19 and TRBJ1-2; D not certain. Germline V gene sequence: CDR1 LNHDA, CDR2 SQIVND (reference sequence). V was pared by 3 bases and J by 8 bases, with 10 bases between. CDR3 length: 12 residues. The CDR3 coding sequence is TGTGCCAGTAGTATGGTGAGGACGGGCTACACCTTC. This codes for CASSMVRTGYTF.